This T cell receptor beta chain was observed in a study of cytomegalovirus exposure and HLA in healthy donors. For the study at large: An earlier analysis identified approximately 110 million unique TCR beta sequences in about 200 million T cells. Among the 398 genotyped donors, around 85% were placed in the Caucasian-associated ancestry cluster. Study-wide results and limits: Associated with HLA alleles at 0.05 false discovery rate in a later analysis were some 16,000 TCR beta sequences. Reportedly, TCR beta sequences accurately predicted HLA-A and HLA-B alleles in most subjects.

Notes on this clone: What it recognizes is unknown.

The germline gives CDR1 MNHEY, CDR2 SMNVEV (reference sequence). J lost 2 bases, V lost 7 bases, and 9 bases had no gene match. The CDR3 runs to 16 residues. It was with 60 Vbeta and 13 Jbeta primers that the PCR ran. Clones were sequenced by immunoSEQ multiplex PCR, and TCRdb holds only the in-frame ones, with some missing. The sample has roughly 200,000 clones, around four fifths seen once. The J gene is TRBJ2-7, the V gene TRBV27; the match to TRBD2 covers 12 bases. The origin of this receptor is a woman aged 60-70 years in good health and CMV-seropositive. Specimen: PBMCs. The CDR3 sequence: CASTGRTSGTPYEQYF. The CDR3 coding sequence is TGTGCCAGCACCGGAAGGACTAGCGGGACACCCTACGAGCAGTACTTC.